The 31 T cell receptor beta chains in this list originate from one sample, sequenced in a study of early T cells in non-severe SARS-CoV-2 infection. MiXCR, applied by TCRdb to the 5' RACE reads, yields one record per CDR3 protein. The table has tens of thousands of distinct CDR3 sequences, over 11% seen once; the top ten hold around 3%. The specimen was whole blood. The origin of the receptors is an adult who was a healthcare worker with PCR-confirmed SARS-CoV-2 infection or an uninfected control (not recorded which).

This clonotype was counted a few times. The CDR3 bases are TGTGCCAGCAGCCAGGGGGGAGGTGGCACAGATACGCAGTATTTT. It specifies CASSQGGGGTDTQYF. The rearrangement joins TRBV7-9 to TRBJ2-3, with a possible D match to TRBD1 (7 bases). CDR1 is SEHNR and CDR2 is FQNEAQ in the germline V gene (reference sequence). The CDR3 loop spans 15 amino acids. Trimming stripped 5 bases from V and 1 base from J, with 13 bases between.

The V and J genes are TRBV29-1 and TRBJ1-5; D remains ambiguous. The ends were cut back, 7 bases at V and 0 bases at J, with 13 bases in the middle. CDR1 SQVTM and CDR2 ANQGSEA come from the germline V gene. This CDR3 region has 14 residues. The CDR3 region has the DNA TGCAGCGGGTATGGGAATTATAGCAATCAGCCCCAGCATTTT. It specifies CSGYGNYSNQPQHF.

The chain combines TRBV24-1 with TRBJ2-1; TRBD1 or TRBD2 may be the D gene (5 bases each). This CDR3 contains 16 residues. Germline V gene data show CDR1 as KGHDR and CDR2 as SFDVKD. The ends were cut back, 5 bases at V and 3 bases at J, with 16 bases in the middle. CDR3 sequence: CATSGRGGAFYNEQFF. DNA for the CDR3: TGTGCCACCAGTGGCCGGGGCGGAGCCTTCTACAATGAGCAGTTCTTC.

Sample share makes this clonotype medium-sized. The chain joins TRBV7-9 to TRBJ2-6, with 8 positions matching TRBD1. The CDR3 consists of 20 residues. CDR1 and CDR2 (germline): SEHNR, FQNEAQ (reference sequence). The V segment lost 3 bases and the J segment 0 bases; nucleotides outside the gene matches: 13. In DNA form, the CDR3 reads TGTGCCAGCAGCTTCCTACCGGGACAGGCTTTCAGCTCTGGGGCCAACGTCCTGACTTTC. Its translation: CASSFLPGQAFSSGANVLTF.

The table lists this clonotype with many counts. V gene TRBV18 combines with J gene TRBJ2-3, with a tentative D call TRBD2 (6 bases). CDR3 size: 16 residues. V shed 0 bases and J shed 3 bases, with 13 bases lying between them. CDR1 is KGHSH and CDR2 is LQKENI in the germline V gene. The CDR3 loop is CASSPPGRGGTDTQYF. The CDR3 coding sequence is TGTGCCAGCTCACCACCGGGGCGTGGAGGGACAGATACGCAGTATTTT.

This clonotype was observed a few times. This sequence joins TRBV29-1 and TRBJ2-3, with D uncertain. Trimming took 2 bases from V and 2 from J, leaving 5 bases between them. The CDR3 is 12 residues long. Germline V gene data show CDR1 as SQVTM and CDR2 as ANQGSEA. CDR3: CSVESNTDTQYF. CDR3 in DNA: TGCAGCGTTGAATCAAACACAGATACGCAGTATTTT.

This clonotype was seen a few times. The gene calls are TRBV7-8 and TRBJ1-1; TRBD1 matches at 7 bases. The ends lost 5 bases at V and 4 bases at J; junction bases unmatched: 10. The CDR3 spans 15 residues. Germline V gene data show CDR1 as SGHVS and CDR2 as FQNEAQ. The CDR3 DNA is TGTGCCAGCAGCCGGGGGAGGGGGCTCAGCACTGAAGCTTTCTTT. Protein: CASSRGRGLSTEAFF.

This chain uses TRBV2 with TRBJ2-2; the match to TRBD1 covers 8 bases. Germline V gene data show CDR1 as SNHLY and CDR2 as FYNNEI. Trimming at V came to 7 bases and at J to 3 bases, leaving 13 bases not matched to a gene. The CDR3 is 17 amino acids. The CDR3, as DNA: TGTGCCAGCACCCAGGGGGCTAGAGAGGAGGACACCGGGGAGCTGTTTTTT. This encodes CASTQGAREEDTGELFF. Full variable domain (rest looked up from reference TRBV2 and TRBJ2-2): EPEVTQTPSHQVTQMGQEVILRCVPISNHLYFYWYRQILGQKVEFLVSFYNNEISEKSEIFDDQFSVERPDGSNFTLKIRSTKLEDSAMYFCASTQGAREEDTGELFFGEGSRLTVL.

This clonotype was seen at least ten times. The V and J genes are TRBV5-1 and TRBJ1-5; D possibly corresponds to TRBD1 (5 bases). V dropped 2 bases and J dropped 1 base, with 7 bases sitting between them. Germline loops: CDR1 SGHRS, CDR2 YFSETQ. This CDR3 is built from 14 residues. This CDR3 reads CASSLGASNQPQHF. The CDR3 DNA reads TGCGCCAGCAGCTTAGGGGCCAGCAATCAGCCCCAGCATTTT.

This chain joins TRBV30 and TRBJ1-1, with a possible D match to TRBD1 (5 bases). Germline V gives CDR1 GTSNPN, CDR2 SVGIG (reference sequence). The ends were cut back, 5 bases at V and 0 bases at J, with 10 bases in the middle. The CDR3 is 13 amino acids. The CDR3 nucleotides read TGTGCCTGGTCCAGACAGATGAACACTGAAGCTTTCTTT. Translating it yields CAWSRQMNTEAFF. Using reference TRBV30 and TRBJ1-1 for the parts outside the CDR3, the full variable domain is SQTIHQWPATLVQPVGSPLSLECTVEGTSNPNLYWYRQAAGRGLQLLFYSVGIGQISSEVPQNLSASRPQDRQFILSSKKLLLSDSGFYLCAWSRQMNTEAFFGQGTRLTVV.

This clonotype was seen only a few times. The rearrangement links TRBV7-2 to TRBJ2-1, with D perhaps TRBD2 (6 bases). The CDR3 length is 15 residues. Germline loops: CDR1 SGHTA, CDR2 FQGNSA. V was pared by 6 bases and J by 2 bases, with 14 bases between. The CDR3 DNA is TGTGCCAGCAGTTCGAGCGGGCTAACCTACAATGAGCAGTTCTTC. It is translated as CASSSSGLTYNEQFF.

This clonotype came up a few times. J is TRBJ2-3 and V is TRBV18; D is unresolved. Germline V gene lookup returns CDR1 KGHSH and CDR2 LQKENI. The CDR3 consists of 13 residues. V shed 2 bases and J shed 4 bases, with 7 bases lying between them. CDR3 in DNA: TGTGCCAGCTCACCAACGGGTGCAGATACGCAGTATTTT. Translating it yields CASSPTGADTQYF.

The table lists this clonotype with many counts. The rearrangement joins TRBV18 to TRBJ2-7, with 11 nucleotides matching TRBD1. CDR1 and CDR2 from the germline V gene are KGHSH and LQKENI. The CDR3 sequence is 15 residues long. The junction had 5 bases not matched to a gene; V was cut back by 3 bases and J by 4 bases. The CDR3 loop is CASSPRTGGEYEQYF. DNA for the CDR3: TGTGCCAGCTCACCTCGGACAGGGGGCGAATACGAGCAGTACTTC.

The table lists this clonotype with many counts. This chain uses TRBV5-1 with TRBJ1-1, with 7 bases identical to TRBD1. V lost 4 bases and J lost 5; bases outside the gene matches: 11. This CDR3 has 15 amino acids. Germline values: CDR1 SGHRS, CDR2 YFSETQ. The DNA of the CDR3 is TGCGCCAGCAGCATGACAGGGCCTCCGGTGACTGAAGCTTTCTTT. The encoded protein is CASSMTGPPVTEAFF.

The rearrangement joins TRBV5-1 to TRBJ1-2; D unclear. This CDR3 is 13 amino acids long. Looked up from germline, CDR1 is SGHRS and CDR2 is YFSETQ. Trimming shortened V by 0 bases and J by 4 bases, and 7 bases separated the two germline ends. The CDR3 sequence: CASSLDSFYGYTF. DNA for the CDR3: TGCGCCAGCAGCTTGGACAGTTTCTATGGCTACACCTTC.

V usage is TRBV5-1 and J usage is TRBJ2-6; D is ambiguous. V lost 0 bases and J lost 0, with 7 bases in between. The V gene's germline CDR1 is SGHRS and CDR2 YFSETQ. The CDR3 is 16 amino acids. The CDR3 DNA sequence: TGCGCCAGCAGCTTGGGGGTCCGCTCTGGGGCCAACGTCCTGACTTTC. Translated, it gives CASSLGVRSGANVLTF.

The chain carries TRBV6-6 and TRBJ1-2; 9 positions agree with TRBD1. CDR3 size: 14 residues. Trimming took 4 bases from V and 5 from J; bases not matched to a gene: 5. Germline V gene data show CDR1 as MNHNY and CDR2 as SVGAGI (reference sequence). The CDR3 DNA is TGTGCCAGCAGTTCCCCCGGACAGGGGTATGGCTACACCTTC. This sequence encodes CASSSPGQGYGYTF.

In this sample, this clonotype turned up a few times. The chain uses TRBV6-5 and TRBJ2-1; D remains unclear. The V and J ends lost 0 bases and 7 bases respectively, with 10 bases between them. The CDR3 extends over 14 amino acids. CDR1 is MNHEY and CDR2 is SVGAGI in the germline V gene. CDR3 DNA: TGTGCCAGCAGTTACTCCACGAGCATGAATGAGCAGTTCTTC. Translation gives CASSYSTSMNEQFF.

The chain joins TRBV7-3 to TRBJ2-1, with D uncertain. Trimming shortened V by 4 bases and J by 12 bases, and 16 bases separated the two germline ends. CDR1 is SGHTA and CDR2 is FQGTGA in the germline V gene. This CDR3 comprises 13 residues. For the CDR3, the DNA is TGTGCCAGCAGCTCATCCACGGAGTTGGGGCAGTTCTTC. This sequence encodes CASSSSTELGQFF. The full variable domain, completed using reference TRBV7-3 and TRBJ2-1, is GAGVSQTPSNKVTEKGKYVELRCDPISGHTALYWYRQSLGQGPEFLIYFQGTGAADDSGLPNDRFFAVRPEGSVSTLKIQRTERGDSAVYLCASSSSTELGQFFGPGTRLTVL.

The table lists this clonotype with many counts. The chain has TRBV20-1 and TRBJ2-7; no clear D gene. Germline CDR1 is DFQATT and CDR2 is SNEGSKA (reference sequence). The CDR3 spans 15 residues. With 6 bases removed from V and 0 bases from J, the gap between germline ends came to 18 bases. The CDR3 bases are TGCAGTGCCCTCCATGGTGGTCAGAGCTCCTACGAGCAGTACTTC. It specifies CSALHGGQSSYEQYF.

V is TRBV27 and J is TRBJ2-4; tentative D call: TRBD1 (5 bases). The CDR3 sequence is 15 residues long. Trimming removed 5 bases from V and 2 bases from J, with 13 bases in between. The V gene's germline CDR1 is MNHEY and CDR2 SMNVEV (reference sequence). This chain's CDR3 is CASSPLAGTKNIQYF. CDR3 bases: TGTGCCAGCAGTCCCCTTGCAGGGACCAAAAACATTCAGTACTTC.

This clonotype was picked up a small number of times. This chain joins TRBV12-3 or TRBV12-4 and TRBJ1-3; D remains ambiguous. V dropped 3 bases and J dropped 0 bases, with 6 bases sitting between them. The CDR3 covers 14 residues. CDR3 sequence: CASSFETSGNTIYF. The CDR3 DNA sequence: TGTGCCAGCAGTTTTGAGACCTCTGGAAACACCATATATTTT.

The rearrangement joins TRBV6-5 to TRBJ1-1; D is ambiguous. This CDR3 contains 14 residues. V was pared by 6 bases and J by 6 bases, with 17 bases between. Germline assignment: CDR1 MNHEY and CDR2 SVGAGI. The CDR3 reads CASSPDTRTSEAFF. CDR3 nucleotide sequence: TGTGCCAGCAGCCCCGACACCCGAACGTCTGAAGCTTTCTTT.

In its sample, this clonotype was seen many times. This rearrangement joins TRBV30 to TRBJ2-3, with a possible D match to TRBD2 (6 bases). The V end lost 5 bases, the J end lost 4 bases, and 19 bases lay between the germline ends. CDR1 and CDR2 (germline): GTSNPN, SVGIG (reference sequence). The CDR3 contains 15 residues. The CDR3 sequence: CAWRRGLRGPDTQYF. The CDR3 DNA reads TGTGCCTGGCGGCGGGGACTCCGGGGCCCAGATACGCAGTATTTT.

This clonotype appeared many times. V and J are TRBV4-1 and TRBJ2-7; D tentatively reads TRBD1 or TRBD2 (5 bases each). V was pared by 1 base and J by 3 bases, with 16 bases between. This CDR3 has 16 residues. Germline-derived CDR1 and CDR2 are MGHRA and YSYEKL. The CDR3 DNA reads TGCGCCAGCAGCCAAGTAGTCGATTGGGGGTACTACGAGCAGTACTTC. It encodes CASSQVVDWGYYEQYF.

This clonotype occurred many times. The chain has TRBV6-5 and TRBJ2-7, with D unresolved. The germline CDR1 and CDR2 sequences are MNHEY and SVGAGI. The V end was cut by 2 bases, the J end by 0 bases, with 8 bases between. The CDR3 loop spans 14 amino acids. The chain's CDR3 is CASSYKAHSYEQYF. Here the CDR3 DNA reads TGTGCCAGCAGTTACAAGGCACACTCCTACGAGCAGTACTTC.

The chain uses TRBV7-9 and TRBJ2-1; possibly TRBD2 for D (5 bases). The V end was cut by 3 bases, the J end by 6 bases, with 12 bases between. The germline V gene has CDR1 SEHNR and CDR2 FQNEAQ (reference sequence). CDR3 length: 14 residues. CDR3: CASSFRDPTNEQFF. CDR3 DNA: TGTGCCAGCAGCTTTCGGGATCCGACCAATGAGCAGTTCTTC.

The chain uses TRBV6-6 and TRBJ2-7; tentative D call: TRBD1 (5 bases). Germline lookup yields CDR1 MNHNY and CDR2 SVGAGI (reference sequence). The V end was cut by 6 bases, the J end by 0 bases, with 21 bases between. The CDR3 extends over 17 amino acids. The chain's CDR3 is CASSNGEWTISSYEQYF. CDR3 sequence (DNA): TGTGCCAGCAGCAACGGTGAGTGGACAATCTCCTCCTACGAGCAGTACTTC.

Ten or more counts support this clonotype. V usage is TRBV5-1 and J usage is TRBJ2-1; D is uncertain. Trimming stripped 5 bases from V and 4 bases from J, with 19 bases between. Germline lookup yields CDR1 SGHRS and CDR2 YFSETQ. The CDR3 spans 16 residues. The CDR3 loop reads CASSQIGTLRYNEQFF. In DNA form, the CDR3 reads TGCGCCAGCAGTCAAATTGGAACGCTGAGGTACAATGAGCAGTTCTTC.

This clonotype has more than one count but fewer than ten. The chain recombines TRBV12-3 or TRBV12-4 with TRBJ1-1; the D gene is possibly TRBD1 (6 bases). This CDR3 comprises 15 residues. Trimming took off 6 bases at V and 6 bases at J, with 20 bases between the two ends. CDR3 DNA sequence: TGTGCCAGCAGAGGGGGGGGCCTCCGGCGCGCTGAAGCTTTCTTT. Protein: CASRGGGLRRAEAFF.

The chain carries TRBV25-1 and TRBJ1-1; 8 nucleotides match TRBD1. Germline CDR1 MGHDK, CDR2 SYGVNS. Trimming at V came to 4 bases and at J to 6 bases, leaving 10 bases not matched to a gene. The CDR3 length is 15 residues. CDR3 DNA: TGTGCCAGCAGTGGCAGGACAGGGCGAGGTGCTGAAGCTTTCTTT. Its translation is CASSGRTGRGAEAFF. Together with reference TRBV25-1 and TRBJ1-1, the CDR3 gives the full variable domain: EADIYQTPRYLVIGTGKKITLECSQTMGHDKMYWYQQDPGMELHLIHYSYGVNSTEKGDLSSESTVSRIRTEHFPLTLESARPSHTSQYLCASSGRTGRGAEAFFGQGTRLTVV.